The present TCR beta chain was sequenced within a study of T cell responses to AZD1222 COVID-19 vaccine. CDR1 and CDR2 from the germline V gene are MRHNA and SNTAGT. This CDR3 spans 16 amino acids. The J segment lost 9 bases and the V segment lost 0 bases, leaving 8 bases of the junction unmatched. The repertoire was sequenced with immunoSEQ multiplex PCR; TCRdb's copy has only in-frame clones and lacks some. The sample consists of around 140,000 clones, over 90% of them appearing once. The sequence derives from an adult in good health. The sequencing used peripheral blood, collected on day 0 of AZD1222 vaccination. The V call is TRBV6-4, the J call TRBJ2-1; 10 nucleotides match TRBD2. CDR3 loop: CASSDSRGTSVGEQFF. The DNA of the CDR3 is TGTGCCAGCAGTGACTCGAGGGGGACTAGCGTGGGTGAGCAGTTCTTC.